This T cell receptor (beta chain) originates from a study of T cells expressing NK-cell markers. In the study overall: According to the study, TCR beta repertoires originated from sorted CD3+CD56+NKG2C+, CD3+CD56+NKG2C- and CD3+CD56-NKG2C+ T cells.

Findings and limits, study-wide: Unclear, still, was the HCMV specificity of the expanded NKG2C+ T cell clones. Of the CD8+ T cell pool in 5 to 7 donors, roughly 1.0-8% was accounted for by dominant NKG2C+ clonotypes.

TCRdb processed the 5' RACE reads again and assigns one entry to each CDR3 protein, with no DNA. With approximately 170,000 distinct CDR3 sequences in the sample, the ten largest clones hold 20%. In regard to this clonotype: Its antigen remains unidentified.

This CDR3 is 15 amino acids long. Looked up from germline, CDR1 is SGDLS and CDR2 is YYNGEE. The receptor was derived from a man between 18 and 69 years old in good health. What was sequenced was blood T cells: a sorted CD56 or NKG2C T cell subset, CD4+ or CD8+ T cells, or bulk PBMC T cells (not recorded which). This chain uses TRBV9 with TRBJ1-1; TCRdb proposes TRBD1, but this gene call is untestable without DNA. The CDR3 here is CASSKTGGMNTEAFF.